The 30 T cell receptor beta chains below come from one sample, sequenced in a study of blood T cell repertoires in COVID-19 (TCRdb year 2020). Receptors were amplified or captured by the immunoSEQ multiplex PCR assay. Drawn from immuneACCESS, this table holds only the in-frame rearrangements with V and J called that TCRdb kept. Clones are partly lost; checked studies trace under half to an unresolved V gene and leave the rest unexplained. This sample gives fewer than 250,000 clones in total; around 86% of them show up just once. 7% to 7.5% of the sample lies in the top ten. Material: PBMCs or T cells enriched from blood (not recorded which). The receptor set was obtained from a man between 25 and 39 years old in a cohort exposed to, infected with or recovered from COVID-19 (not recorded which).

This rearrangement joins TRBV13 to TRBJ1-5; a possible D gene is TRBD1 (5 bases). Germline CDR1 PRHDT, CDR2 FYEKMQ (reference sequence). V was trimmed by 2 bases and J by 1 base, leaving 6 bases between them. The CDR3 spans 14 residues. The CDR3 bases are TGTGCCAGCAGCTTAAGGGGAAGCAATCAGCCCCAGCATTTT. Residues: CASSLRGSNQPQHF. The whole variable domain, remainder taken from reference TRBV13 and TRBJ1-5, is AAGVIQSPRHLIKEKRETATLKCYPIPRHDTVYWYQQGPGQDPQFLISFYEKMQSDKGSIPDRFSAQQFSDYHSELNMSSLELGDSALYFCASSLRGSNQPQHFGDGTRLSIL.

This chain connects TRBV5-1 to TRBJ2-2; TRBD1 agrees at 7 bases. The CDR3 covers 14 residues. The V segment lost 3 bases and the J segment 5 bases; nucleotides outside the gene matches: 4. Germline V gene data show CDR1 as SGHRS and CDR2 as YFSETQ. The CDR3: CASSSGTETGELFF. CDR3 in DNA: TGCGCCAGCAGCTCAGGGACAGAAACCGGGGAGCTGTTTTTT.

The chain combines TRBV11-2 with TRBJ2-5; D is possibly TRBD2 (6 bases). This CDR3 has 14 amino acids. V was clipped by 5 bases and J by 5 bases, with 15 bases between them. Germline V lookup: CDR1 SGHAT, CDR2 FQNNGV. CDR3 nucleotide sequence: TGTGCCAGCAGCCGACAGACTAGTATGGAGACCCAGTACTTC. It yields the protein CASSRQTSMETQYF.

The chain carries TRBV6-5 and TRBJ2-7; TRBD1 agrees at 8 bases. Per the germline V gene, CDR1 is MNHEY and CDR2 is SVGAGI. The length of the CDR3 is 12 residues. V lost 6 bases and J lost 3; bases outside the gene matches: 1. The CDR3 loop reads CASSGQGYEQYF. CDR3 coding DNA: TGTGCCAGCAGCGGACAGGGCTACGAGCAGTACTTC.

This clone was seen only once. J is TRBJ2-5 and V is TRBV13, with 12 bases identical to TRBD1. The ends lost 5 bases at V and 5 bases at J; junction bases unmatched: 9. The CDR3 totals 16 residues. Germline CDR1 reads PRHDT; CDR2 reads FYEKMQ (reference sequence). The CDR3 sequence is CASSQSGQGARETQYF. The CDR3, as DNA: TGTGCCAGCAGCCAATCGGGACAGGGGGCCCGGGAGACCCAGTACTTC.

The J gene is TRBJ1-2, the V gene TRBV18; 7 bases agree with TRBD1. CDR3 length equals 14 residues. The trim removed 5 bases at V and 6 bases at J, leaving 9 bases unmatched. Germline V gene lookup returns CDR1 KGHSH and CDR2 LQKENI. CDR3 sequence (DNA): TGTGCCAGCTCAGATCGACAGGGAATGGATGGCTACACCTTC. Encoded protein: CASSDRQGMDGYTF. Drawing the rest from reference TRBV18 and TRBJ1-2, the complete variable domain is NAGVMQNPRHLVRRRGQEARLRCSPMKGHSHVYWYRQLPEEGLKFMVYLQKENIIDESGMPKERFSAEFPKEGPSILRIQQVVRGDSAAYFCASSDRQGMDGYTFGSGTRLTVV.

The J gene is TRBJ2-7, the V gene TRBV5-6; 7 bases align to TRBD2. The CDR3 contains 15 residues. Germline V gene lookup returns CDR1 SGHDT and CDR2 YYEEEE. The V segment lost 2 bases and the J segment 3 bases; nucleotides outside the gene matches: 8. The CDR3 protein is CASSLGSSGIYEQYF. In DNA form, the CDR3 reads TGTGCCAGCAGCTTAGGGTCTAGCGGAATCTACGAGCAGTACTTC. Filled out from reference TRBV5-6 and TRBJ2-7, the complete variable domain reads DAGVTQSPTHLIKTRGQQVTLRCSPKSGHDTVSWYQQALGQGPQFIFQYYEEEERQRGNFPDRFSGHQFPNYSSELNVNALLLGDSALYLCASSLGSSGIYEQYFGPGTRLTVT.

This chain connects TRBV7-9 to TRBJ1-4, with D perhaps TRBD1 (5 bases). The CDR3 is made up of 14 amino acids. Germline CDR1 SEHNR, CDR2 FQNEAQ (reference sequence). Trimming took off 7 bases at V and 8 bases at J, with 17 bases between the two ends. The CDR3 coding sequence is TGTGCCAGCAATACAATGGGAAGGGGAGAAAAACTGTTTTTT. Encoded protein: CASNTMGRGEKLFF.

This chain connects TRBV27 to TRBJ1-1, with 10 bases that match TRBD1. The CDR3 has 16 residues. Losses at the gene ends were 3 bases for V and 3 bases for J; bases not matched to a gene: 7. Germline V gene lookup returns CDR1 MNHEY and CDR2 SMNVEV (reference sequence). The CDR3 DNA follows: TGTGCCAGCAGTTTTCGGACAGGGGGTTTGGACACTGAAGCTTTCTTT. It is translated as CASSFRTGGLDTEAFF.

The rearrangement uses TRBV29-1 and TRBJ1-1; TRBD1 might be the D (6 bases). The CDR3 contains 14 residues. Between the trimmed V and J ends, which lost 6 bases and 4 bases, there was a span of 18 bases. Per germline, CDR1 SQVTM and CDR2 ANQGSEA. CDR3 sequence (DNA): TGCAGCGTGGCCCCACGGGGGGCCGGCACTGAAGCTTTCTTT. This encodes CSVAPRGAGTEAFF.

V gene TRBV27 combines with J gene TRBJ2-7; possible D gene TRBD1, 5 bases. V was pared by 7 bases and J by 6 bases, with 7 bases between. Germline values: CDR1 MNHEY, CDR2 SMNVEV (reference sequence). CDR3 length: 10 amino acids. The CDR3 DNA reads TGTGCCAGCAAGGGGCGCGAGCAGTACTTC. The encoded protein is CASKGREQYF.

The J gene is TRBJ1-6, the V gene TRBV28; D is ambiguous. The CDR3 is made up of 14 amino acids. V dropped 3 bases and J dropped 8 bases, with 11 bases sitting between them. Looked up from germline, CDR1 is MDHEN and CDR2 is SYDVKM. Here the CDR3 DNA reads TGTGCCAGCAGTTTTGGGTATAGCGATTCACCCCTCCACTTT. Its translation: CASSFGYSDSPLHF.

As DNA, the CDR3 is TGCGCCAGCACCCCAGGGGATGCCTACGAGCAGTACTTC. It specifies CASTPGDAYEQYF. This chain uses TRBV5-1 with TRBJ2-7; a weak D match, TRBD1 (6 bases). Germline-derived CDR1 and CDR2 are SGHRS and YFSETQ. V dropped 6 bases and J dropped 2 bases, with 12 bases sitting between them. The CDR3 covers 13 residues.

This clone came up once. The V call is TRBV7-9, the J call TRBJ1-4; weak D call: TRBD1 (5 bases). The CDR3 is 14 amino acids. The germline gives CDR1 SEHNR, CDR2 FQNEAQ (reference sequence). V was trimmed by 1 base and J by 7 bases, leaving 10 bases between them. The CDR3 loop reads CASSLDRGGEKLFF. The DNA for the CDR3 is TGTGCCAGCAGCTTAGACCGGGGGGGTGAAAAACTGTTTTTT.

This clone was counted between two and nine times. The CDR3 bases are TGTGCCAGCAGCCAGGGAGGTATGGGGAATTCACCCCTCCACTTT. It specifies CASSQGGMGNSPLHF. V is TRBV3-1 (or the pseudogene TRBV3-2) and J is TRBJ1-6; unclear D gene. Deletions cut 3 bases from V and 7 bases from J, with 13 bases between. The CDR3 has 15 residues. CDR1 is LGHDT, CDR2 YNNKEL, per germline (reference sequence).

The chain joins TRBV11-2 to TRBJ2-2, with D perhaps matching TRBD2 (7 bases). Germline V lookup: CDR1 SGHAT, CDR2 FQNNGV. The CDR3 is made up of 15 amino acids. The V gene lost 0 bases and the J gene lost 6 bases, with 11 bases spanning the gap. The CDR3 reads CASSLDAGASGELFF. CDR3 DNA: TGTGCCAGCAGCTTAGATGCGGGGGCGTCCGGGGAGCTGTTTTTT.

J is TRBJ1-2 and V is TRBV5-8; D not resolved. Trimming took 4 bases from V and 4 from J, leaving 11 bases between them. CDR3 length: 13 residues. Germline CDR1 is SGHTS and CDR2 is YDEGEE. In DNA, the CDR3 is TGTGCCAGCAGCCCGACTAAGCCCTATGGCTACACCTTC. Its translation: CASSPTKPYGYTF.

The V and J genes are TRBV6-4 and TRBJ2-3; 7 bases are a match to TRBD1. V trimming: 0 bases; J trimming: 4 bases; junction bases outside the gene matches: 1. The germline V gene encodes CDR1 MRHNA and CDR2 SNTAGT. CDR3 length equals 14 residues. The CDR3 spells CASSDSTGPDTQYF. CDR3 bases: TGTGCCAGCAGTGACTCGACAGGGCCAGATACGCAGTATTTT.

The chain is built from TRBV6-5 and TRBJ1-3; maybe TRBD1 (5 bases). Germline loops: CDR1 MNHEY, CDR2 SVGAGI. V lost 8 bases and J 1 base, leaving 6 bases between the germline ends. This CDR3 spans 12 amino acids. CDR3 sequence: CASGASGNTIYF. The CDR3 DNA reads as TGTGCCAGCGGGGCTTCTGGAAACACCATATATTTT.

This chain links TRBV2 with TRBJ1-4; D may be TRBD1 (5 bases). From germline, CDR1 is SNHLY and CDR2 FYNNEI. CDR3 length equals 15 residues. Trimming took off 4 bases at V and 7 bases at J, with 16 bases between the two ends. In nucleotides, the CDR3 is TGTGCCAGCAGTGGGGTGACTGGGACTCCTGAAAAACTGTTTTTT. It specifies CASSGVTGTPEKLFF. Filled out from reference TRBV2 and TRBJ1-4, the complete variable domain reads EPEVTQTPSHQVTQMGQEVILRCVPISNHLYFYWYRQILGQKVEFLVSFYNNEISEKSEIFDDQFSVERPDGSNFTLKIRSTKLEDSAMYFCASSGVTGTPEKLFFGSGTQLSVL.

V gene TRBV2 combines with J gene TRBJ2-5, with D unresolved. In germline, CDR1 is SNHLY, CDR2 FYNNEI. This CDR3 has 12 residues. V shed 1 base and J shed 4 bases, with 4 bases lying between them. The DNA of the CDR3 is TGTGCCAGCAGTGAAGACTTAGAGACCCAGTACTTC. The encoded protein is CASSEDLETQYF.

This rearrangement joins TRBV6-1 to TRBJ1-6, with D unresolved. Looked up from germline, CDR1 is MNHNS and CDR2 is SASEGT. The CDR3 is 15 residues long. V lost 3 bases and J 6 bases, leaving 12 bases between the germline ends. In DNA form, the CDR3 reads TGTGCCAGCAGTGATGTGTCTTTTCGTAATTCACCCCTCCACTTT. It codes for CASSDVSFRNSPLHF.

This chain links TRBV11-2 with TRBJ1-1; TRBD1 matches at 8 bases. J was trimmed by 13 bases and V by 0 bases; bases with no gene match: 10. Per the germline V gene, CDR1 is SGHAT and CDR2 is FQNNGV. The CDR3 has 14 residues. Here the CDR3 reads CASSLDPAGGKHFF. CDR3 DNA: TGTGCCAGCAGCTTAGATCCGGCAGGGGGCAAACATTTCTTT.

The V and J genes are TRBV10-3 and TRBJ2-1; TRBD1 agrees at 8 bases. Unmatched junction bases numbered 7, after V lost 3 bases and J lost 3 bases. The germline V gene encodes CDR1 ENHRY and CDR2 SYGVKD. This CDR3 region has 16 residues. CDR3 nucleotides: TGTGCCATCAGTGACCTGGACAGGGTCCACTACAATGAGCAGTTCTTC. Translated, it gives CAISDLDRVHYNEQFF.

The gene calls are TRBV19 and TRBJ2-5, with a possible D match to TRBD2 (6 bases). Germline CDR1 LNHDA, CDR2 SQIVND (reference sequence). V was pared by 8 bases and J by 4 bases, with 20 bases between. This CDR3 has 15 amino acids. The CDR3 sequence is CASRGIEGSIETQYF. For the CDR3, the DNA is TGTGCCAGTCGCGGGATAGAGGGGTCCATAGAGACCCAGTACTTC.

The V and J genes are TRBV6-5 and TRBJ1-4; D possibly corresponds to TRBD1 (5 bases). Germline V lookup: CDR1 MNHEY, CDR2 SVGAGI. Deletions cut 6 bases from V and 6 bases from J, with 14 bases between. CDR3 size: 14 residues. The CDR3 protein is CASSSGGSDEKLFF. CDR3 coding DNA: TGTGCCAGCAGCTCGGGGGGATCGGATGAAAAACTGTTTTTT.

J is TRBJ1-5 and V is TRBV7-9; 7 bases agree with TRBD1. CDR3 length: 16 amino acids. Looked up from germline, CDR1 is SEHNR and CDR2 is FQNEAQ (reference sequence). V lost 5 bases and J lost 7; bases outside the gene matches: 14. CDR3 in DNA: TGTGCCAGCAGCCAACGGGTGCAAGGGGGCTGGCAGCCCCAGCATTTT. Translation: CASSQRVQGGWQPQHF.

CDR3 protein: CASSSRDWTVESPLHF. In DNA, the CDR3 is TGTGCCAGCAGTTCGCGAGACTGGACAGTCGAATCACCCCTCCACTTT. The chain has TRBV28 and TRBJ1-6, with D perhaps TRBD1 (6 bases). Germline V gene sequence: CDR1 MDHEN, CDR2 SYDVKM. CDR3 length: 16 amino acids. Trimming shortened V by 4 bases and J by 10 bases, and 20 bases separated the two germline ends.

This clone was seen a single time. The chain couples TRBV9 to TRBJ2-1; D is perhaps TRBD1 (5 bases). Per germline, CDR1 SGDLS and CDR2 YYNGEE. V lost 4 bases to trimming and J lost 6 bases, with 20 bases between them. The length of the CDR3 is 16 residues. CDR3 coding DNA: TGTGCCAGCAGCTCCTCGGATGGGGCAAACGGCAATGAGCAGTTCTTC. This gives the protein CASSSSDGANGNEQFF.

CDR3 loop: CASSVERQGNIQYF. DNA for the CDR3: TGTGCCAGCAGTGTAGAACGACAGGGGAACATTCAGTACTTC. The chain carries TRBV25-1 and TRBJ2-4; TRBD1 matches at 8 bases. The CDR3 totals 14 residues. The germline gives CDR1 MGHDK, CDR2 SYGVNS. V shed 4 bases, J shed 7 bases, and the junction held 6 bases outside the gene matches.